These 31 T cell receptor beta chains share one sample of origin, sequenced in a study of identical twins. In TCRdb, the 5' RACE reads were re-called with MiXCR into one record per CDR3 protein. The repertoire includes some 1,700,000 distinct CDR3 sequences, more than 30% of them detected once, and around 0.3% sits in the top ten. The material sequenced was cord blood. The receptors were gathered from a newborn girl in good health.

There are a few counts of this clonotype. The V and J genes are TRBV5-1 and TRBJ2-3, with a possible D match to TRBD2 (6 bases). The CDR3 is 15 residues long. Trimming removed 7 bases at V and 2 bases at J, with 17 bases between. CDR1 and CDR2 from the germline V gene are SGHRS and YFSETQ. As DNA, the CDR3 is TGCGCCAGCGGGAATTTGGCTAGCGTCACAGATACGCAGTATTTT. Its translation is CASGNLASVTDTQYF. Filled out from reference TRBV5-1 and TRBJ2-3, the complete variable domain reads KAGVTQTPRYLIKTRGQQVTLSCSPISGHRSVSWYQQTPGQGLQFLFEYFSETQRNKGNFPGRFSGRQFSNSRSEMNVSTLELGDSALYLCASGNLASVTDTQYFGPGTRLTVL.

The rearrangement links TRBV28 to TRBJ2-7, with D perhaps TRBD2 (5 bases). V shed 5 bases and J shed 2 bases, with 13 bases lying between them. The CDR3 extends over 14 amino acids. The germline V gene has CDR1 MDHEN and CDR2 SYDVKM. In DNA form, the CDR3 reads TGTGCCAGCAGTCCTGGACCGACTACCTACGAGCAGTACTTC. This translates into CASSPGPTTYEQYF.

This clonotype was seen a handful of times. CDR3 sequence reads: CASSLALRGANTEAFF. The CDR3 DNA is TGTGCCAGCAGCTTAGCGCTCAGGGGCGCAAACACTGAAGCTTTCTTT. V is TRBV7-9 and J is TRBJ1-1; maybe TRBD1 (6 bases). Trimming shortened V by 0 bases and J by 2 bases, and 13 bases separated the two germline ends. The CDR3 spans 16 residues. Per the germline V gene, CDR1 is SEHNR and CDR2 is FQNEAQ (reference sequence).

In its sample, this clonotype was seen many times. The rearrangement links TRBV25-1 to TRBJ1-5; D gene uncertain. Trimming cost V 0 bases and J 2 bases, with 2 bases left between them. This CDR3 has 13 amino acids. Germline-derived CDR1 and CDR2 are MGHDK and SYGVNS. The CDR3 here is CASSEYGNQPQHF. CDR3 in DNA: TGTGCCAGCAGTGAATATGGCAATCAGCCCCAGCATTTT.

The chain uses TRBV24-1 and TRBJ2-7; no reliable D call. TRBJ2-5 explains the end of the DNA better; the J call may be wrong. The CDR3 consists of 11 residues. Germline loops: CDR1 KGHDR, CDR2 SFDVKD. CDR3 nucleotide sequence: TGTGCCACCATAGTAGACGGGACCCAGTACTTC. Its translation is CATIVDGTQYF.

This clonotype was seen repeatedly, ten times or more. This chain uses TRBV27 with TRBJ1-6; no definite D call. Deletions cut 6 bases from V and 4 bases from J, with 10 bases between. The CDR3 consists of 14 residues. Per germline, CDR1 MNHEY and CDR2 SMNVEV (reference sequence). The CDR3 DNA reads as TGTGCCAGCAGCCCCGACACGTATAATTCACCCCTCCACTTT. It is translated as CASSPDTYNSPLHF.

This rearrangement joins TRBV5-1 to TRBJ2-1, with D perhaps TRBD1 (6 bases). V lost 4 bases, J lost 10 bases, and 12 bases lay in between. The CDR3 is made up of 12 amino acids. The germline V gene encodes CDR1 SGHRS and CDR2 YFSETQ. CDR3 DNA: TGCGCCAGCAGCGTACAGGGTGGCGAGCAGTTCTTC. It is translated as CASSVQGGEQFF.

The gene calls are TRBV6-5 and TRBJ2-1, with D unresolved. Germline V gives CDR1 MNHEY, CDR2 SVGAGI. V gave up 2 bases and J gave up 4 bases, with 12 bases separating them. The CDR3 runs 15 residues. The CDR3 loop is CASSYKSVLYNEQFF. The CDR3 DNA is TGTGCCAGCAGTTACAAGTCTGTCTTATACAATGAGCAGTTCTTC.

This clonotype was observed a handful of times. The V call is TRBV5-5, the J call TRBJ2-3; D ambiguous. Germline CDR1 and CDR2: SGHKS and YYEKEE (reference sequence). There are 18 residues in the CDR3. The V gene lost 4 bases and the J gene lost 3 bases, with 24 bases spanning the gap. CDR3 DNA: TGTGCCAGCAGCCCGACCTTTGGTCCCAGGATTGGGACAGATACGCAGTATTTT. Amino acids: CASSPTFGPRIGTDTQYF.

This clonotype was detected only a few times. V usage is TRBV5-1 and J usage is TRBJ2-7; TRBD1 might be the D (5 bases). CDR1 and CDR2 from the germline V gene are SGHRS and YFSETQ. This CDR3 is 15 amino acids long. V lost 4 bases, J lost 0 bases, and 14 bases lay in between. The CDR3, as DNA: TGCGCCAGCAGCGAGACAGTACCACTCTCCTACGAGCAGTACTTC. This gives the protein CASSETVPLSYEQYF.

This clonotype has more than one count but fewer than ten. CDR3 protein: CASSDSGPEQFF. CDR3 coding DNA: TGTGCCAGCAGTGATAGCGGTCCTGAGCAGTTCTTC. The genes are TRBV25-1 and TRBJ2-1; tentatively, D is TRBD2 (6 bases). Germline V gene lookup returns CDR1 MGHDK and CDR2 SYGVNS. V lost 3 bases, J lost 9 bases, and 9 bases lay in between. CDR3 length: 12 amino acids.

This clonotype showed up just a few times. This chain links TRBV25-1 with TRBJ2-1, with 7 bases identical to TRBD2. The CDR3 totals 16 residues. The V gene end was trimmed by 1 base and the J gene end by 9 bases; junction bases not matched to a gene: 12. From germline, CDR1 is MGHDK and CDR2 SYGVNS. The CDR3 coding sequence is TGTGCCAGCAGTGAATTGATGGGGGAGGGCCGGGGTGAGCAGTTCTTC. Translation: CASSELMGEGRGEQFF.

The chain combines TRBV20-1 with TRBJ2-3; TRBD2 aligns across 10 bases. The V and J ends lost 8 bases and 2 bases, in that order; junction bases with no gene match: 7. The CDR3 extends over 14 amino acids. Germline V lookup: CDR1 DFQATT, CDR2 SNEGSKA (reference sequence). The CDR3 loop is CSTISGRHTDTQYF. The CDR3 DNA reads TGCAGTACAATTAGCGGGAGGCACACAGATACGCAGTATTTT.

This CDR3 is CSANGQGASDTQYF. In DNA form, the CDR3 reads TGCAGTGCTAACGGACAGGGGGCGTCAGATACGCAGTATTTT. The chain is built from TRBV20-1 and TRBJ2-3, with TRBD1 identical over 11 bases. Unmatched junction bases numbered 4, after V lost 4 bases and J lost 4 bases. The CDR3 has 14 amino acids. Germline CDR1 and CDR2: DFQATT and SNEGSKA (reference sequence).

For this clonotype: Its ends do not fully match the called genes, so a read error is possible. The chain uses TRBV20-1 and TRBJ2-1; a weak D match, TRBD2 (6 bases). CDR1 is DFQATT, CDR2 SNEGSKA, per germline (reference sequence). The CDR3 sequence is 15 residues long. The CDR3 is CSARTTSRSYHEQFF. The CDR3 DNA sequence: TGCAGTGCCCGGACTACCTCCCGGTCCTACCATGAGCAGTTCTTC.

This clonotype came up a few times. J is TRBJ1-4 and V is TRBV6-1; no definite D call. Germline V CDR1 and CDR2: MNHNS, SASEGT. Deletions cut 2 bases from V and 4 bases from J, with 11 bases between. This CDR3 is 15 amino acids long. The CDR3 DNA reads as TGTGCCAGCAGTGAAATGTTCGGGAATAATGAAAAACTGTTTTTT. Translating gives CASSEMFGNNEKLFF.

As concerns this clonotype: Compared with germline, one end of the junction differs, possibly owing to a read error. This chain connects TRBV12-3 or TRBV12-4 to TRBJ2-1; tentatively, D is TRBD2 (6 bases). The CDR3 is 17 residues long. CDR3 bases: TGTGCCAGCAGTTTAGGCACTAGCTGGAGCTCCTACAATGGGCAGTTCTTC. It specifies CASSLGTSWSSYNGQFF.

V usage is TRBV5-1 and J usage is TRBJ2-7, with a possible D match to TRBD1 (6 bases). V was pared by 4 bases and J by 1 base, with 15 bases between. The CDR3 is 15 amino acids. Per the germline V gene, CDR1 is SGHRS and CDR2 is YFSETQ. The CDR3 spells CASSPGQRLSYEQYF. CDR3 sequence (DNA): TGCGCCAGCAGCCCCGGACAGAGATTATCCTACGAGCAGTACTTC.

The sample holds one count of this clonotype. The V gene is TRBV6-6, the J gene TRBJ1-1; 7 bases align to TRBD1. The germline V gene has CDR1 MNHNY and CDR2 SVGAGI (reference sequence). V shed 4 bases, J shed 4 bases, and the junction held 9 bases outside the gene matches. CDR3 length: 15 residues. CDR3 loop: CASSFEGAVGTEAFF. CDR3 nucleotide sequence: TGTGCCAGCAGTTTTGAGGGGGCGGTAGGCACTGAAGCTTTCTTT.

There are a few counts of this clonotype. The rearrangement links TRBV2 to TRBJ2-3; the match to TRBD2 covers 9 bases. The CDR3 is 14 residues long. V shed 6 bases and J 4 bases; nucleotides not matched to a gene: 5. Germline lookup yields CDR1 SNHLY and CDR2 FYNNEI. CDR3 protein: CASRLAGTPDTQYF. The CDR3 DNA is TGTGCCAGCAGGCTAGCGGGGACTCCAGATACGCAGTATTTT. Together with reference TRBV2 and TRBJ2-3, the CDR3 gives the full variable domain: EPEVTQTPSHQVTQMGQEVILRCVPISNHLYFYWYRQILGQKVEFLVSFYNNEISEKSEIFDDQFSVERPDGSNFTLKIRSTKLEDSAMYFCASRLAGTPDTQYFGPGTRLTVL.

The chain joins TRBV5-1 to TRBJ1-3; D may be TRBD1 (5 bases). Germline loops: CDR1 SGHRS, CDR2 YFSETQ. V was pared by 3 bases and J by 0 bases, with 13 bases between. This CDR3 spans 16 amino acids. In DNA form, the CDR3 reads TGCGCCAGCAGCTGGGGACCGTCCTTCTCTGGAAACACCATATATTTT. It yields the protein CASSWGPSFSGNTIYF. The full variable domain, its missing parts supplied by reference TRBV5-1 and TRBJ1-3, is KAGVTQTPRYLIKTRGQQVTLSCSPISGHRSVSWYQQTPGQGLQFLFEYFSETQRNKGNFPGRFSGRQFSNSRSEMNVSTLELGDSALYLCASSWGPSFSGNTIYFGEGSWLTVV.

This clonotype was counted many times. The chain joins TRBV4-2 to TRBJ2-7, with D possibly being TRBD1 (6 bases). Trimming took off 1 base at V and 2 bases at J, with 9 bases between the two ends. Germline V gene sequence: CDR1 LGHNA, CDR2 YNFKEQ. The CDR3 length is 14 residues. CDR3 amino acids: CASSQVRDTYEQYF. The CDR3 coding sequence is TGTGCCAGCAGCCAAGTCCGGGACACCTACGAGCAGTACTTC.

V usage is TRBV28 and J usage is TRBJ1-6, with D hard to call. CDR1 MDHEN and CDR2 SYDVKM come from the germline V gene. V lost 3 bases and J 5 bases, leaving 8 bases between the germline ends. The CDR3 extends over 14 amino acids. The CDR3 region is CASSFWQDNSPLHF. CDR3 nucleotide sequence: TGTGCCAGCAGTTTTTGGCAGGATAATTCACCCCTCCACTTT.

This clonotype was observed a few times. The genes are TRBV6-7 and TRBJ2-7; D gene uncertain. TRBV6-7 is placed among ORFs of uncertain function. Deletions cut 0 bases from V and 4 bases from J, with 10 bases between. The CDR3 has 14 residues. DNA for the CDR3: TGTGCCAGCAGTTACTCCCGCAGAACATACGAGCAGTACTTC. This gives the protein CASSYSRRTYEQYF.

This clonotype has just a few counts. The chain combines TRBV7-2 with TRBJ2-2; D is ambiguous. V was trimmed by 2 bases and J by 0 bases, leaving 4 bases between them. Germline CDR1 reads SGHTA; CDR2 reads FQGNSA. The CDR3 loop spans 14 amino acids. The CDR3 spells CASSLIPNTGELFF. CDR3 nucleotide sequence: TGTGCCAGCAGCTTAATCCCGAACACCGGGGAGCTGTTTTTT. The complete variable domain, with remaining parts taken from reference TRBV7-2 and TRBJ2-2, reads GAGVSQSPSNKVTEKGKDVELRCDPISGHTALYWYRQSLGQGLEFLIYFQGNSAPDKSGLPSDRFSAERTGGSVSTLTIQRTQQEDSAVYLCASSLIPNTGELFFGEGSRLTVL.

The sample holds a few counts of this clonotype. The chain is built from TRBV5-1 and TRBJ2-1; TRBD2 aligns across 8 bases. Germline assignment: CDR1 SGHRS and CDR2 YFSETQ. J was trimmed by 7 bases and V by 8 bases; bases with no gene match: 14. The CDR3 covers 15 residues. CDR3: CASTGGTSGLNEQFF. The CDR3 coding sequence is TGCGCCAGTACCGGGGGAACTAGCGGCCTTAATGAGCAGTTCTTC.

This rearrangement joins TRBV10-2 to TRBJ2-4; tentative D call: TRBD1 (5 bases). The length of the CDR3 is 13 residues. V lost 8 bases and J lost 0, with 8 bases in between. Germline V gene sequence: CDR1 WSHSY, CDR2 SAAADI. The CDR3 DNA reads TGCGCCAGCCAGGACACAGCCAAAAACATTCAGTACTTC. Translating gives CASQDTAKNIQYF.

This clonotype has more than one count but fewer than ten. This sequence joins TRBV4-2 and TRBJ2-1, with 8 bases lining up with TRBD2. Germline V gene lookup returns CDR1 LGHNA and CDR2 YNFKEQ. This CDR3 has 14 amino acids. Unmatched junction bases numbered 2, after V lost 1 base and J lost 6 bases. The CDR3 reads CASSQVLAGNEQFF. In DNA, the CDR3 is TGTGCCAGCAGCCAAGTTCTAGCGGGCAATGAGCAGTTCTTC.

The genes are TRBV20-1 and TRBJ1-6; D may be TRBD1 (5 bases). In germline, CDR1 is DFQATT, CDR2 SNEGSKA (reference sequence). The ends were cut back, 0 bases at V and 6 bases at J, with 18 bases in the middle. This CDR3 spans 17 amino acids. CDR3: CSARDWGDGVGNSPLHF. CDR3 coding DNA: TGCAGTGCTAGAGATTGGGGGGACGGGGTCGGTAATTCACCCCTCCACTTT.

The sample holds a few counts of this clonotype. The rearrangement joins TRBV28 to TRBJ2-5, with 8 bases lining up with TRBD1. CDR1 MDHEN and CDR2 SYDVKM come from the germline V gene. CDR3 size: 15 residues. J lost 2 bases, V lost 2 bases, and 4 bases had no gene match. CDR3 protein: CASSLAGGSQETQYF. The DNA for the CDR3 is TGTGCCAGCAGTTTAGCAGGGGGCTCACAAGAGACCCAGTACTTC.

The rearrangement joins TRBV10-3 to TRBJ2-6; 8 positions match TRBD1. The CDR3 has 17 residues. V dropped 4 bases and J dropped 2; count of bases not matched to a gene: 7. Germline assignment: CDR1 ENHRY and CDR2 SYGVKD. The CDR3 DNA reads TGTGCCATCAGTGTTGGACAGGGAGGAGCTGGGGCCAACGTCCTGACTTTC. Translating it yields CAISVGQGGAGANVLTF.